This is a list of T cell receptor beta chains from one sample in a study of Ad26.COV2.S vaccination and SARS-CoV-2 variants. This table comes from immunoSEQ multiplex PCR, and its TCRdb copy is limited to in-frame clones, with some not included. The sample shows over 300,000 clones, about four fifths of them seen only once. The sample consisted of peripheral blood, taken in a trial of Ad26.COV2.S vaccine versus placebo. These receptors all come from a person between 18 and 65 years old who received the Ad26.COV2.S COVID-19 vaccine or a placebo. Each CDR3 is given with its conserved first and last residue. D genes are given only for firm matches. Clone size appears in some rows only: once, few, many, or a class for an expanded clone.

j_call d_call clone_size v_call cdr3_nt cdr3_aa
TRBJ1-2 NA NA TRBV7-9 TGTGCCAGCAGTGCGTTCGGGGACTATGGCTACACCTTC CASSAFGDYGYTF
TRBJ2-1 NA NA TRBV16 TGTGCCAGCAGCCCTACCTTGCAGGGAATAATCAGGCAGTTCTTC CASSPTLQGIIRQFF
TRBJ2-1 NA NA TRBV15 TGTGCCACCAGCAGAGACCGACAGTGGAATGAGCAGTTCTTC CATSRDRQWNEQFF
TRBJ1-1 NA NA TRBV19 TGTGCCAGTAGTCGCGGGGCACTTATGAACACTGAAGCTTTCTTT CASSRGALMNTEAFF
TRBJ2-5 TRBD2 NA TRBV4-1 TGCGCCAGCAGCCAGGAAGGGGGACTAGCCGGAGAGACCCAGTACTTC CASSQEGGLAGETQYF
TRBJ1-5 NA once TRBV19 TGTGCCAGTAGTCCCCGAAATCAGCCCCAGCATTTT CASSPRNQPQHF
TRBJ1-2 NA NA TRBV19 TGTGCCAGTAGTGCCGGACGGACCTATGGCTACACCTTC CASSAGRTYGYTF
TRBJ2-7 NA few TRBV6-1 TGTGCCAGCAGTGAAGTTGAGGACGGCTACGAGCAGTACTTC CASSEVEDGYEQYF
TRBJ1-2 NA few TRBV2 TGTGCCAGCAGTGTGGTTCGCTTGACCTATGGCTACACCTTC CASSVVRLTYGYTF
TRBJ2-1 NA NA TRBV5-1 TGCGCCAGCAGCTTGGTGTTGGGGTTTCAGTTCTTC CASSLVLGFQFF
TRBJ2-2 NA NA TRBV3-1/TRBV3-2 TGTGCCAGCAGCCAAAGGGGGGCCGGGGAGCTGTTTTTT CASSQRGAGELFF
TRBJ2-2 NA NA TRBV27 TGTGCCAGCAGTTTTGGGAGTCGGACCGGGGAGCTGTTTTTT CASSFGSRTGELFF
TRBJ2-1 TRBD1 NA TRBV11-2 TGTGCCAGCAGCCCCCTATGGGGCAGGGGGAGAGATGAGCAGTTCTTC CASSPLWGRGRDEQFF
TRBJ1-2 TRBD1 NA TRBV20-1 TGCAGTGCTACTGACAGGGGGAGGTACACCTTC CSATDRGRYTF
TRBJ1-2 TRBD1 NA TRBV2 TGTGCCAGCAGTGCTTGGGGACAGGGGCCCAATGGCTACACCTTC CASSAWGQGPNGYTF
TRBJ2-5 TRBD2 NA TRBV5-1 TGCGCCAGCAGTCTAGCGGGGGGGCCTGAGACCCAGTACTTC CASSLAGGPETQYF
TRBJ1-3 NA once TRBV6-5 TGTGCCAGCAGTCTACATGAGACCTCTGGAAACACCATATATTTT CASSLHETSGNTIYF
TRBJ2-1 TRBD2 NA TRBV11-1 TGTGCCAGCAGCTTGGCGCTAGCGGCGTACAATGAGCAGTTCTTC CASSLALAAYNEQFF
TRBJ2-6 NA NA TRBV6-6 TGTGCCAGCAGTCCCTATCGACTGTCACCCGGGACGGGGGCCAACGTCCTGACTTTC CASSPYRLSPGTGANVLTF
TRBJ2-1 NA NA TRBV29-1 TGCAGCGCCTCCTGGGCCCTAACTACATCCGAAGGTGGGCAGTTCTTC CSASWALTTSEGGQFF